These 7 T cell receptor beta chains were all obtained from the same sample, sequenced in a study of radiotherapy plus CTLA-4 blockade in lung cancer. TCRdb's copy holds only in-frame clones and misses some; the assay was immunoSEQ multiplex PCR. The sample lists 47,000 or so clones; roughly 85% were seen once. The sequences come from peripheral blood, collected from a patient treated with radiotherapy plus ipilimumab. Source of these receptors: a human donor with non-small cell lung cancer whose response to radiotherapy plus ipilimumab could not be evaluated.

This clone was found a few times. The J gene is TRBJ2-3, the V gene TRBV6-5, with a tentative D call TRBD2 (6 bases). The germline V gene encodes CDR1 MNHEY and CDR2 SVGAGI. This CDR3 contains 14 residues. V was trimmed by 7 bases and J by 6 bases, leaving 17 bases between them. CDR3 DNA: TGTGCCAGCAACCGGGCGGGGCCTTCGGATACGCAGTATTTT. Amino acid sequence: CASNRAGPSDTQYF.

The V and J genes are TRBV6-6 and TRBJ1-1; TRBD1 matches 8 bases. V lost 2 bases, J lost 1 base, and 0 bases stayed unmatched. The germline V gene has CDR1 MNHNY and CDR2 SVGAGI (reference sequence). The CDR3 length is 14 residues. The chain's CDR3 is CASSYGTGNTEAFF. CDR3 nucleotide sequence: TGTGCCAGCAGTTACGGGACAGGGAACACTGAAGCTTTCTTT.

The chain joins TRBV11-2 to TRBJ2-1; possible D gene TRBD2, 7 bases. There are 17 residues in the CDR3. The germline CDR1 and CDR2 sequences are SGHAT and FQNNGV. V lost 1 base and J 4 bases, leaving 17 bases between the germline ends. CDR3 sequence reads: CASSLGFWGGQYNEQFF. DNA of the CDR3: TGTGCCAGCAGCTTAGGATTCTGGGGGGGGCAATACAATGAGCAGTTCTTC.

To note about this clone: The junction and the germline gene differ at one end; a read error may be behind it. The chain couples TRBV28 to TRBJ1-4; TRBD1 is a possible D gene (5 bases). Germline CDR1 is MDHEN and CDR2 is SYDVKM. The CDR3 totals 12 residues. The CDR3 loop reads CASGGFDEKPFF. The CDR3 coding sequence is TGTGCCAGCGGGGGGTTCGATGAAAAACCGTTTTTT.

This chain joins TRBV19 and TRBJ2-6, with unresolved D. This CDR3 comprises 17 residues. Germline CDR1 and CDR2: LNHDA and SQIVND (reference sequence). V lost 2 bases and J 4 bases, leaving 15 bases between the germline ends. CDR3 sequence reads: CASSILKRRIGANVLTF. The CDR3 DNA reads TGTGCCAGTAGTATATTGAAGCGAAGGATCGGGGCCAACGTCCTGACTTTC.

This clone has a single count. The rearrangement uses TRBV7-2 and TRBJ2-7, with TRBD2 matching 7 bases. The germline V gene encodes CDR1 SGHTA and CDR2 FQGNSA. The CDR3 has 14 residues. The trim removed 5 bases at V and 5 bases at J, leaving 9 bases unmatched. CDR3 DNA: TGTGCCAGCAGCCCCGGACTAGTGGCCAACGAGCAGTACTTC. It specifies CASSPGLVANEQYF. Looking up the rest from reference TRBV7-2 and TRBJ2-7 gives the full variable domain: GAGVSQSPSNKVTEKGKDVELRCDPISGHTALYWYRQSLGQGLEFLIYFQGNSAPDKSGLPSDRFSAERTGGSVSTLTIQRTQQEDSAVYLCASSPGLVANEQYFGPGTRLTVT.

This chain connects TRBV7-3 to TRBJ2-3; TRBD2 might be the D (6 bases). Germline lookup yields CDR1 SGHTA and CDR2 FQGTGA. The V and J ends lost 0 bases and 0 bases respectively, with 19 bases between them. The CDR3 sequence is 19 residues long. CDR3 sequence reads: CASSLTGTLSGASTDTQYF. Here the CDR3 DNA reads TGTGCCAGCAGCTTAACGGGAACCCTCTCGGGAGCAAGCACAGATACGCAGTATTTT.